One sample yielded the 21 T cell receptor beta chains listed below, sequenced in a study of regulatory T cells in long-lasting Graves disease. Building the TCR beta libraries relied on iRepertoire HTBI primers, and CDR3 regions underwent Arm-PCR. TCRdb processed the multiplex PCR reads anew with MiXCR; each CDR3 protein has one entry. The profile shows roughly 530,000 distinct CDR3 sequences, about 16% of them singletons. The sample's time point: newly diagnosed GD, antithyroid drugs for less than 3 months. RNA extracted from PBMCs served as the sequencing template. The same sample was also used in a study of T cells in Graves' hyperthyroidism and ophthalmopathy.

Here the sequenced sample was peripheral blood mononuclear cells (PBMCs), taken at new diagnosis, from a patient treated with antithyroid drugs. Source of these receptors: a woman aged 35 to 60 with Graves disease.

This clonotype has at least ten counts. The chain links TRBV20-1 to TRBJ2-3; 8 positions agree with TRBD2. The CDR3 length is 14 residues. V shed 5 bases, J shed 4 bases, and the junction held 8 bases outside the gene matches. The V gene's germline CDR1 is DFQATT and CDR2 SNEGSKA (reference sequence). CDR3 sequence reads: CSASGGGSADTQYF. The CDR3 nucleotides are TGCAGTGCTTCTGGCGGGGGGAGTGCAGATACGCAGTATTTT.

To note about this clonotype: This sequence may be a read error, since a much larger clone differs from it by one base. The chain is built from TRBV6-2 or TRBV6-3 and TRBJ1-1; D not certain. The CDR3 is 15 residues long. Germline CDR1 and CDR2: MNHEY and SVGEGT. V dropped 2 bases and J dropped 5 bases, with 15 bases sitting between them. This CDR3 reads CASSYPPRMGTEAFF. CDR3 nucleotides: TGTGCCAGCAGTTACCCACCCAGGATGGGGACTGAAGCTTTCTTT.

This clonotype was picked up many times. The rearrangement links TRBV29-1 to TRBJ1-1; 7 nucleotides align to TRBD1. Germline CDR1 is SQVTM and CDR2 is ANQGSEA. Trimming at V came to 5 bases and at J to 1 base, leaving 4 bases not matched to a gene. The CDR3 is made up of 13 amino acids. CDR3 DNA: TGCAGCGTTCAGGGACAGCGGAACACTGAAGCTTTCTTT. Translation: CSVQGQRNTEAFF.

This clonotype was recorded at least ten times. V and J are TRBV4-1 and TRBJ2-3; D assignment may be TRBD1 or TRBD2 (6 bases each). The CDR3 runs 17 residues. Germline values: CDR1 MGHRA, CDR2 YSYEKL. The germline V and J ends were trimmed by 0 bases and 2 bases, with 15 bases remaining between them. Here the CDR3 DNA reads TGCGCCAGCAGCCAAGATAGCAGGTCGGGGGCCACAGATACGCAGTATTTT. Amino acids: CASSQDSRSGATDTQYF.

In its sample, this clonotype was seen a few times. The chain recombines TRBV2 with TRBJ1-2; D possibly corresponds to TRBD1 (5 bases). CDR1 is SNHLY and CDR2 is FYNNEI in the germline V gene. This CDR3 has 14 residues. Trimming pared 10 bases from V and 4 bases from J, leaving 19 bases between. The CDR3 region is CATSAWGGGYGYTF. CDR3 DNA: TGTGCCACCTCCGCGTGGGGCGGGGGCTATGGCTACACCTTC.

The table lists this clonotype with many counts. The chain carries TRBV5-6 and TRBJ2-7, with unresolved D. CDR1 SGHDT and CDR2 YYEEEE come from the germline V gene. Between the trimmed V and J ends, which lost 2 bases and 4 bases, there was a span of 4 bases. The CDR3 is made up of 11 amino acids. This CDR3 is CASSLMYEQYF. DNA of the CDR3: TGTGCCAGCAGCTTAATGTACGAGCAGTACTTC.

This clonotype was counted a single time. Given a much more abundant clone one base away, this may be a read error. This chain links TRBV20-1 with TRBJ2-1; D not resolved. This CDR3 spans 13 amino acids. The V end lost 4 bases, the J end lost 10 bases, and 17 bases lay between the germline ends. CDR1 is DFQATT and CDR2 is SNEGSKA in the germline V gene (reference sequence). As DNA, the CDR3 is TGCAGTGCTACCTCACCTGGATCCTACGAGCAGTTCTTC. This encodes CSATSPGSYEQFF.

This clonotype was detected ten times or more. The chain couples TRBV7-2 to TRBJ2-3; D is unresolved. Germline-derived CDR1 and CDR2 are SGHTA and FQGNSA. The V gene lost 2 bases and the J gene lost 4 bases, with 10 bases spanning the gap. The CDR3 extends over 14 amino acids. CDR3 sequence reads: CASSLSVFADTQYF. DNA for the CDR3: TGTGCCAGCAGCTTATCAGTGTTCGCAGATACGCAGTATTTT.

This clonotype has ten or more counts. The chain carries TRBV10-3 and TRBJ1-1; TRBD1 aligns across 7 bases. The CDR3 consists of 16 residues. Germline trimming cut 4 bases from V and 5 bases from J; bases unmatched to any gene: 13. The V gene's germline CDR1 is ENHRY and CDR2 SYGVKD. CDR3 sequence (DNA): TGTGCCATCAGTGCCGGACAGGCCGCAGGAGTGACTGAAGCTTTCTTT. This sequence encodes CAISAGQAAGVTEAFF.

The rearrangement uses TRBV4-1 and TRBJ1-2; D ambiguous. There are 15 residues in the CDR3. Germline-derived CDR1 and CDR2 are MGHRA and YSYEKL. Trimming took off 4 bases at V and 2 bases at J, with 14 bases between the two ends. Here the CDR3 reads CASSRGPGINYGYTF. For the CDR3, the DNA is TGCGCCAGCAGCCGAGGGCCGGGAATCAACTATGGCTACACCTTC.

The sample holds many counts of this clonotype. The CDR3 region is CASSLTGGEAFF. Written as DNA, the CDR3 is TGTGCCAGCAGTTTAACGGGAGGTGAAGCTTTCTTT. V usage is TRBV12-3 or TRBV12-4 and J usage is TRBJ1-1, with D unclear. V lost 2 bases, J lost 7 bases, and 8 bases lay in between. The CDR3 has 12 amino acids.

The genes are TRBV9 and TRBJ2-7; 10 nucleotides match TRBD1. The CDR3 loop spans 15 amino acids. Germline V CDR1 and CDR2: SGDLS, YYNGEE. V was pared by 6 bases and J by 0 bases, with 6 bases of the junction left unmatched. The CDR3 spells CASNPGTGDSYEQYF. The CDR3 region has the DNA TGTGCCAGCAACCCTGGGACAGGGGACTCCTACGAGCAGTACTTC.

Many counts were recorded for this clonotype. The chain employs TRBV28 and TRBJ2-7; 8 positions agree with TRBD1. CDR1 MDHEN and CDR2 SYDVKM come from the germline V gene. V lost 4 bases to trimming and J lost 3 bases; unmatched junction nucleotides: 2. The CDR3 is 13 amino acids. The chain's CDR3 is CASSYRGIYEQYF. CDR3 nucleotide sequence: TGTGCCAGCAGTTACAGGGGGATCTACGAGCAGTACTTC.

This clonotype has ten or more counts. The rearrangement uses TRBV5-1 and TRBJ2-7; the D gene could be TRBD1 or TRBD2 (5 bases each). Looked up from germline, CDR1 is SGHRS and CDR2 is YFSETQ. The CDR3 is 12 residues long. V lost 4 bases to trimming and J lost 4 bases, with 9 bases between them. The CDR3 protein is CASSEGLYEQYF. The CDR3, as DNA: TGCGCCAGCAGCGAGGGGTTGTACGAGCAGTACTTC.

In this sample, this clonotype turned up many times. The chain has TRBV7-9 and TRBJ1-1, with D maybe TRBD1 (5 bases). There are 12 residues in the CDR3. Germline V gene lookup returns CDR1 SEHNR and CDR2 FQNEAQ (reference sequence). Trimming shortened V by 8 bases and J by 1 base, and 8 bases separated the two germline ends. The CDR3 DNA sequence: TGTGCCAGCGGGGCGGGGAACACTGAAGCTTTCTTT. Its protein product is CASGAGNTEAFF. The full variable domain, completed using reference TRBV7-9 and TRBJ1-1, is DTGVSQNPRHKITKRGQNVTFRCDPISEHNRLYWYRQTLGQGPEFLTYFQNEAQLEKSRLLSDRFSAERPKGSFSTLEIQRTEQGDSAMYLCASGAGNTEAFFGQGTRLTVV.

This clonotype has a count of ten or more. The chain is built from TRBV11-2 and TRBJ1-2; 9 nucleotides match TRBD1. Germline loops: CDR1 SGHAT, CDR2 FQNNGV. The CDR3 has 15 residues. After removal of 1 base from V and 5 bases from J, the junction contained 5 bases not matched to a gene. The DNA of the CDR3 is TGTGCCAGCAGCTTAGGATACGGGACAGGGTATGGCTACACCTTC. Its translation is CASSLGYGTGYGYTF.

This clonotype was observed at least ten times. The chain has TRBV2 and TRBJ1-5; TRBD1 matches 10 bases. The CDR3 contains 14 residues. After removal of 6 bases from V and 7 bases from J, the junction contained 6 bases not matched to a gene. Germline lookup yields CDR1 SNHLY and CDR2 FYNNEI. The CDR3 protein is CASSRQGAGQPQHF. CDR3 DNA: TGTGCCAGCAGCCGACAGGGGGCTGGGCAGCCCCAGCATTTT.

This clonotype turned up a few times. The chain combines TRBV6-1 with TRBJ2-7, with 9 bases identical to TRBD1. The germline CDR1 and CDR2 sequences are MNHNS and SASEGT. The CDR3 is 13 amino acids. V lost 8 bases to trimming and J lost 3 bases; unmatched junction nucleotides: 5. Here the CDR3 reads CASWTGDSYEQYF. CDR3 coding DNA: TGTGCCAGCTGGACAGGGGATAGCTACGAGCAGTACTTC.

The chain has TRBV7-6 and TRBJ1-1, with a possible D match to TRBD1 (5 bases). The CDR3 consists of 16 residues. Germline V CDR1 and CDR2: SGHVS, FNYEAQ. Between the trimmed V and J ends, which lost 5 bases and 3 bases, there was a span of 19 bases. CDR3 amino acids: CASSDPYGALDTEAFF. The CDR3 DNA reads TGTGCCAGCAGCGACCCTTATGGGGCACTAGACACTGAAGCTTTCTTT. Drawing the rest from reference TRBV7-6 and TRBJ1-1, the complete variable domain is GAGVSQSPRYKVTKRGQDVALRCDPISGHVSLYWYRQALGQGPEFLTYFNYEAQQDKSGLPNDRFSAERPEGSISTLTIQRTEQRDSAMYRCASSDPYGALDTEAFFGQGTRLTVV.

The table lists this clonotype with a few counts. The chain uses TRBV27 and TRBJ2-3; 9 bases align to TRBD2. Trimming at V came to 7 bases and at J to 2 bases, leaving 7 bases not matched to a gene. From germline, CDR1 is MNHEY and CDR2 SMNVEV (reference sequence). The CDR3 contains 15 residues. CDR3 protein: CASTERGAPTDTQYF. The CDR3 DNA reads TGTGCCAGCACCGAGCGGGGGGCCCCCACAGATACGCAGTATTTT.

The V and J genes are TRBV19 and TRBJ1-1; D is ambiguous. Germline CDR1 LNHDA, CDR2 SQIVND (reference sequence). The V end lost 1 base, the J end lost 1 base, and 7 bases lay between the germline ends. This CDR3 spans 14 amino acids. The CDR3 DNA reads TGTGCCAGTAGTATAGCGGCGGCGAACACTGAAGCTTTCTTT. It is translated as CASSIAAANTEAFF.